This T cell receptor beta chain is from a study of CD8 T cells in Susac syndrome (dated by TCRdb to the late 2010s). Broadly, across the study: The study used repertoire sequencing to test whether antigen drove CD8+ T cell activation and differentiation in Susac syndrome. Clonality of the CD8+ T cell repertoire was compared between around eleven healthy donors, about 14 Susac syndrome patients and 15 or so multiple sclerosis patients. Overall study results and their limits: The number of individuals in the TCR sequencing and HLA analysis was recognized as being relatively small.

CDR1 DFQATT and CDR2 SNEGSKA were looked up in the germline V gene (reference sequence). From the cysteine up to the phenylalanine, the CDR3 has a length of 14 residues. Left in the record is the CDR3 DNA by itself, 42 bases read in frame from the first base. V lost 5 bases and J lost 2 bases; the stretch between them is 16 bases long. Peripheral blood CD8+ and CD4+ T cells from healthy donors, Susac syndrome patients and multiple sclerosis patients were profiled by high-throughput TCR beta sequencing. Healthy donors were included as age- and sex-matched controls. Bulk CD8+ and CD4+ T cells were purified by magnetic negative isolation, whereas CD8+ TEMRA cells were enriched by FACS. Blood was drawn into EDTA tubes, processed within 24 hours, and PBMCs were isolated by density gradient centrifugation. PBMCs intended for TCR sequencing were frozen in liquid nitrogen and were later thawed in a 37 degrees C water bath. A purity of at least 90% was achieved for sorted or isolated CD4+, CD8+ and CD8+ TEMRA cells.

RNA was extracted using the RNeasy kit, and about 0.45 to 1 ug of the RNA was reverse transcribed with random hexamers. The immunoSEQ multiplex PCR assay, which covers 54 Vbeta and 13 Jbeta segments, was used to amplify TCR beta CDR3 regions. PCR amplification bias was corrected by using a synthetic template baseline for primer optimization and computational correction. Concerning the study's data processing: Only productive sequences were kept, with reads annotated to V, D and J genes according to IMGT and analyzed in immunoSEQ Analyzer. Clonality was calculated as one minus the Shannon entropy normalized by log2 of the number of productive unique sequences. For each patient and control, public and private clones were evaluated within the 100 most prevalent clones. Clones were defined as Susac-specific when absent from the healthy and MS cohorts, from over a thousand published viral clones and from other ImmuneACCESS disease sequences. TCRdb ran its own pipeline on the public reads, namely fastp trimming at Q25 and MiXCR clone calling, and kept in-frame beta chains. A single entry per CDR3 protein holds the most common genes and DNA from its merged rows. TCRdb, rather than the study authors, made the V and J calls. This sample comprises more than 130,000 distinct CDR3 sequences, approximately 95% of them detected only once. Approximately 0.3% of the sample belongs to the ten largest clones.

With regard to this clonotype: What this receptor recognizes is not known. No quality values exist for individual bases; no much larger clone is one base distant.

The rearrangement combines TRBV20-1 with TRBJ2-7; TRBD1 is possibly the D segment (6 matching bases). Specimen: CD8+ T cells from PBMCs. This clonotype originated in a human donor in good health. The CDR3: CSAEDRDTTYEQYF. The bases are TGCAGTGCTGAAGACCGGGACACTACCTACGAGCAGTACTTC.